These T cell receptor beta chains were read from a single sample in a study of human T cells and chemical hapten exposure. TCRdb re-analysed the RACE reads in MiXCR, keeping a single row per CDR3 protein. The sample shows 95,000 to 150,000 distinct CDR3 sequences, roughly 14% of them seen only once. Source: whole blood, taken in connection with sensitization to the hapten diphenylcyclopropenone (DPC). All receptors derive from a woman in her late teens or twenties with alopecia areata. Some clones in this sample may be carry-over from other donors' samples. Both conserved end residues are trimmed from each CDR3. The D gene is left open where the match is weak.

J: TRBJ1-1
D: TRBD1
length: 11
V: TRBV6-1
CDR3: ASTETGITEAF

J: TRBJ2-1
D: -
length: 16
V: TRBV18
CDR3: ASSPLGSPWDSYNEQF

J: TRBJ2-3
D: -
length: 12
V: TRBV15
CDR3: ATSRDMTKDTQY

J: TRBJ2-2
D: -
length: 13
V: TRBV12-3/TRBV12-4
CDR3: ASSLVGANTGELF

J: TRBJ2-2
D: -
length: 15
V: TRBV4-3
CDR3: ASSQAPGQFLIGELF

J: TRBJ2-7
D: TRBD1
length: 11
V: TRBV9
CDR3: ASSGQGAYEQY

J: TRBJ2-7
D: -
length: 13
V: TRBV28
CDR3: ASSPRGAASYEQY

J: TRBJ2-1
D: TRBD1
length: 10
V: TRBV15
CDR3: ATSGNDRGGF

J: TRBJ1-3
D: TRBD1
length: 16
V: TRBV4-1
CDR3: ASSHHRTGRSSGNTIY

J: TRBJ1-6
D: -
length: 10
V: TRBV28
CDR3: ASSLEWPPLH

J: TRBJ2-5
D: -
length: 14
V: TRBV4-3
CDR3: ASSQGDGRIQETQY

J: TRBJ1-2
D: -
length: 10
V: TRBV5-4
CDR3: ASSWGSTGYT

J: TRBJ1-4
D: -
length: 14
V: TRBV30
CDR3: ALSTGTPTTNEKLF

J: TRBJ2-1
D: TRBD1
length: 13
V: TRBV5-1
CDR3: ASSFRDRVGDEQF

J: TRBJ1-2
D: TRBD1
length: 12
V: TRBV5-1
CDR3: ASTADRGGYGYT

J: TRBJ1-5
D: -
length: 12
V: TRBV12-3/TRBV12-4
CDR3: ASTGAPRGQPQH

J: TRBJ2-7
D: TRBD2
length: 14
V: TRBV5-4
CDR3: ASSLVASGGRYEQY

J: TRBJ2-2
D: -
length: 14
V: TRBV7-6
CDR3: ASSQFSVSTTGELF

J: TRBJ2-5
D: -
length: 12
V: TRBV19
CDR3: ASSRGTDQETQY

J: TRBJ1-5
D: -
length: 11
V: TRBV18
CDR3: ASSPEAIQPQH

J: TRBJ1-3
D: -
length: 14
V: TRBV5-4
CDR3: ASSSPRGFSGNTIY

J: TRBJ1-6
D: TRBD1
length: 13
V: TRBV18
CDR3: ASSPTGALGSPLH

J: TRBJ2-4
D: TRBD2
length: 13
V: TRBV29-1
CDR3: SVDQSRGGVNIQY

J: TRBJ1-6
D: -
length: 13
V: TRBV6-2/TRBV6-3
CDR3: ATRAPEGSNSPLH

J: TRBJ1-1
D: -
length: 13
V: TRBV3-1
CDR3: ASSQGTVSGTEAF

J: TRBJ2-3
D: TRBD1
length: 13
V: TRBV27
CDR3: ASKTRDRGLDTQY

J: TRBJ1-6
D: -
length: 14
V: TRBV4-3
CDR3: ASSPETGSGGSPLH

J: TRBJ2-7
D: -
length: 10
V: TRBV20-1
CDR3: SARVTAQPQY

J: TRBJ1-2
D: TRBD1
length: 13
V: TRBV5-1
CDR3: ASSLVQGAHYGYT

J: TRBJ1-1
D: -
length: 11
V: TRBV6-4
CDR3: ASSDRTNTEAF

J: TRBJ1-5
D: TRBD1
length: 12
V: TRBV30
CDR3: AWSEGQGFQPQH

J: TRBJ2-1
D: TRBD2
length: 16
V: TRBV11-2
CDR3: ASSLSGTSGRSYNEQF

J: TRBJ2-4
D: TRBD2
length: 14
V: TRBV7-2
CDR3: ASSSTSGGRVNIQY

J: TRBJ2-3
D: -
length: 14
V: TRBV4-3
CDR3: ASSQVLAGWIDTQY

J: TRBJ1-2
D: -
length: 11
V: TRBV20-1
CDR3: SARGTGSYGYT

J: TRBJ2-1
D: -
length: 11
V: TRBV13
CDR3: ASSWDTDNEQF

J: TRBJ1-2
D: TRBD1
length: 14
V: TRBV18
CDR3: ASSPGPTGEIKGYT

J: TRBJ1-1
D: TRBD1
length: 13
V: TRBV2
CDR3: ASSETQGAYTEAF

J: TRBJ2-2
D: TRBD2
length: 11
V: TRBV4-3
CDR3: ASSRGGARELF

J: TRBJ1-1
D: TRBD1
length: 12
V: TRBV20-1
CDR3: SARKTGDRTEAF

J: TRBJ2-7
D: TRBD1
length: 12
V: TRBV29-1
CDR3: SVASDRDLYEQY

J: TRBJ1-1
D: -
length: 13
V: TRBV12-3/TRBV12-4
CDR3: ASSTASATNTEAF

J: TRBJ1-2
D: -
length: 12
V: TRBV7-9
CDR3: ASSLMGVGNGYT

J: TRBJ1-6
D: TRBD1
length: 13
V: TRBV7-6
CDR3: ASSHRGQGRSPLH

J: TRBJ2-7
D: -
length: 13
V: TRBV6-6
CDR3: ASSYARSRTYEQY

J: TRBJ1-2
D: -
length: 11
V: TRBV18
CDR3: ASSPPGWYGYT

J: TRBJ2-2
D: TRBD1
length: 14
V: TRBV7-7
CDR3: ASSSGQGVYTGELF

J: TRBJ1-6
D: -
length: 12
V: TRBV6-6
CDR3: ASSQLGPNSPLH

J: TRBJ2-1
D: -
length: 15
V: TRBV20-1
CDR3: SARSQTRGLSYNEQF